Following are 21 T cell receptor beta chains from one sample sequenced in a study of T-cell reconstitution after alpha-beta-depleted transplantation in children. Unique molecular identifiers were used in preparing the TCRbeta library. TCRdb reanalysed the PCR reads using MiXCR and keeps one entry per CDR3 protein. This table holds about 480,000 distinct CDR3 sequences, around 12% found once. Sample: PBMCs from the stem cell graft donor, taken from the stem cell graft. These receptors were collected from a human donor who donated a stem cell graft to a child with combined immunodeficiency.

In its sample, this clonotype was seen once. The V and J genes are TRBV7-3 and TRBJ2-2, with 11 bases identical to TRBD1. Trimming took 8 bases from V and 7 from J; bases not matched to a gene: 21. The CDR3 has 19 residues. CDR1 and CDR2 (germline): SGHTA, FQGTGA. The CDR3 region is CASSKLTGTGGRSGGELFF. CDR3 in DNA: TGTGCCAGCTCCAAACTGACCGGGACAGGGGGAAGGAGCGGCGGGGAGCTGTTTTTT.

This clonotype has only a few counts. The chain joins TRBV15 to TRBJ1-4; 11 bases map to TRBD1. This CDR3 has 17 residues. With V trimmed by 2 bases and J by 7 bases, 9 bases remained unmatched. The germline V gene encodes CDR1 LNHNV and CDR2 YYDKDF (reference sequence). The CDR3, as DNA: TGTGCCACCAGCAGACTACTACCGGGACAGGGGGGTGAAAAACTGTTTTTT. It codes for CATSRLLPGQGGEKLFF.

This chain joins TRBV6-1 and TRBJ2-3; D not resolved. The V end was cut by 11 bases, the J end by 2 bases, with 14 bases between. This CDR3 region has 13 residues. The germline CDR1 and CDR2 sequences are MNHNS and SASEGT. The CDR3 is CAVRAADTDTQYF. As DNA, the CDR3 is TGTGCCGTAAGGGCCGCCGACACAGATACGCAGTATTTT.

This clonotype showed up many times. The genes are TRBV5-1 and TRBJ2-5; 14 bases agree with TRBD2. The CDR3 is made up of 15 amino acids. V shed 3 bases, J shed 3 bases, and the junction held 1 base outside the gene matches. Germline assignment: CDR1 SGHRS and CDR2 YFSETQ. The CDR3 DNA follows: TGCGCCAGCAGCTCGGGACTAGCGGGGGAAGAGACCCAGTACTTC. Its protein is CASSSGLAGEETQYF.

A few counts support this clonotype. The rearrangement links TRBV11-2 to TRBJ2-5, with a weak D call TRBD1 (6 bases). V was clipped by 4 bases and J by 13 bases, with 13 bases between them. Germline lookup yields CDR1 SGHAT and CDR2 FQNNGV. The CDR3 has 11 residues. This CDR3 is CASSSDRRLYF. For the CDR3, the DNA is TGTGCCAGCAGCTCTGACAGGCGTTTGTACTTC.

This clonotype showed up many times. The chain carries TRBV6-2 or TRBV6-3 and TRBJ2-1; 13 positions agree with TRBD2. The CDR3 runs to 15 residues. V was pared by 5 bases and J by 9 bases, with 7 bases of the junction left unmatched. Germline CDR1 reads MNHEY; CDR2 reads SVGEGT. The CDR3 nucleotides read TGTGCCAGCAGTATACTAGCGGGAGGGCGTGGTGAGCAGTTCTTC. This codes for CASSILAGGRGEQFF.

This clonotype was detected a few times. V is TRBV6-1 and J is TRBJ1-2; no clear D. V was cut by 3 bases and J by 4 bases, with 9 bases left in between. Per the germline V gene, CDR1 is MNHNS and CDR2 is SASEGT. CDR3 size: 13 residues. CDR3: CASSDRRVYGYTF. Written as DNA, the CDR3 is TGTGCCAGCAGTGATCGGAGGGTCTATGGCTACACCTTC.

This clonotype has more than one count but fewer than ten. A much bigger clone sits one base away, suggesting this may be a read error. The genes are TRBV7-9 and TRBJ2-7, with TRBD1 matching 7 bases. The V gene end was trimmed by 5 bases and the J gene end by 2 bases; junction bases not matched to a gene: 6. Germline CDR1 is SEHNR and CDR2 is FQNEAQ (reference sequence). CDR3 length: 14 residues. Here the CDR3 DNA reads TGTGCCAGCAGCCCCGGGACAGCCCCCTACGAGCAGTACTTC. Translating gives CASSPGTAPYEQYF.

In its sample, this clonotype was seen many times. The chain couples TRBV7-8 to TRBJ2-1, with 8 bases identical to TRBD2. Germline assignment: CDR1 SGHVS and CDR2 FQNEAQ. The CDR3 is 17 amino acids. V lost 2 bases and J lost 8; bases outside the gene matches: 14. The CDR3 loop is CASSLRVRAGVEDEQFF. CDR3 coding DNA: TGTGCCAGCAGCTTAAGGGTTAGAGCGGGAGTCGAGGATGAGCAGTTCTTC.

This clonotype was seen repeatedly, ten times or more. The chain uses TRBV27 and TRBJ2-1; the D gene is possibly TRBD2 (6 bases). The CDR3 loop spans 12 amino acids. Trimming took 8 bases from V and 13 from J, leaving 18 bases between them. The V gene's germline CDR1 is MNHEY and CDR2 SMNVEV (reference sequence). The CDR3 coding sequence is TGTGCCAGCTCCCTGGGCCGGGGGAGCCAGTTCTTC. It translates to CASSLGRGSQFF.

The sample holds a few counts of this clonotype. CDR3 coding DNA: TGTGCCAGCAGCGCTAGGACAGATTATGAAAAACTGTTTTTT. Translation: CASSARTDYEKLFF. This chain links TRBV7-8 with TRBJ1-4; weak D call: TRBD1 (6 bases). This CDR3 has 14 amino acids. Germline V gene lookup returns CDR1 SGHVS and CDR2 FQNEAQ. V was pared by 5 bases and J by 6 bases, with 13 bases between.

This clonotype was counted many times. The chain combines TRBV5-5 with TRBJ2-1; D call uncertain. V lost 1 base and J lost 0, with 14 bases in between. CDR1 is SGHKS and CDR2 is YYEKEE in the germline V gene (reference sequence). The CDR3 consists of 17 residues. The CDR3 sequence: CASSLNPGPSSYNEQFF. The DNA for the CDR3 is TGTGCCAGCAGCTTGAATCCAGGACCTAGCTCCTACAATGAGCAGTTCTTC.

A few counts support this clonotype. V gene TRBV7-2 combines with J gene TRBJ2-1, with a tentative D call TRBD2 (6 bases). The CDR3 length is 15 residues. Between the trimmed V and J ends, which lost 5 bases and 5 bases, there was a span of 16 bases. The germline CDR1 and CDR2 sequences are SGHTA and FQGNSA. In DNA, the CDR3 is TGTGCCAGCAGCGCAACTCTTAGCGGAAACAATGAGCAGTTCTTC. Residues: CASSATLSGNNEQFF.

The CDR3, as DNA: TGTGCCAGCAGCGTAGACAGCTCTCAGCCCCAGCATTTT. As protein: CASSVDSSQPQHF. The chain has TRBV9 and TRBJ1-5; D gene uncertain. V lost 0 bases to trimming and J lost 6 bases, with 7 bases between them. Germline CDR1 reads SGDLS; CDR2 reads YYNGEE. CDR3 length: 13 residues.

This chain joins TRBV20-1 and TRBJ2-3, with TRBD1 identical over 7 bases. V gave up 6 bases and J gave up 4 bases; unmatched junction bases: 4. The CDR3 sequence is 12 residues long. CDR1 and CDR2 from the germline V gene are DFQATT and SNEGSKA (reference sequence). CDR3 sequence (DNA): TGCAGTGCCAGGCAGGGGGCAGATACGCAGTATTTT. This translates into CSARQGADTQYF.

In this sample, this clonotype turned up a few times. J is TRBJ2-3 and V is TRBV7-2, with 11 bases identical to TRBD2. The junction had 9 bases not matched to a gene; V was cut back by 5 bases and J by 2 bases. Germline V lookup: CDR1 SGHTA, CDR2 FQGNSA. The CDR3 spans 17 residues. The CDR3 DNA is TGTGCCAGCAGCCTGTTTCCGGGACTAGCGGACACAGATACGCAGTATTTT. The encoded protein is CASSLFPGLADTDTQYF.

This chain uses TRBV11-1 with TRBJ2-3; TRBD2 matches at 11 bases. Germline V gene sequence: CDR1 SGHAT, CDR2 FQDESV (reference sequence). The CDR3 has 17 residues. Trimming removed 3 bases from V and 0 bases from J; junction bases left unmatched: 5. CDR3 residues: CASSFGTSGTSTDTQYF. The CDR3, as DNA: TGTGCCAGCAGCTTCGGGACTAGCGGAACTAGCACAGATACGCAGTATTTT.

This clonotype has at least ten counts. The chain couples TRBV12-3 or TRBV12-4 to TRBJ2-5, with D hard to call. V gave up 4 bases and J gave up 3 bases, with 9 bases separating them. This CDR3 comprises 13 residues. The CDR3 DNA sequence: TGTGCCAGCAGTTCGCGGCGGAAAGAGACCCAGTACTTC. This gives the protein CASSSRRKETQYF.

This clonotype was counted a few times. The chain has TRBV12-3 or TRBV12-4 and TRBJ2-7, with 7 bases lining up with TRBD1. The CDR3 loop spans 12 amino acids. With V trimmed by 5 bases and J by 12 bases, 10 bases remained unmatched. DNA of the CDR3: TGTGCCAGCAGTAGCCTGGACAGGCAGAGGTACTTC. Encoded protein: CASSSLDRQRYF.

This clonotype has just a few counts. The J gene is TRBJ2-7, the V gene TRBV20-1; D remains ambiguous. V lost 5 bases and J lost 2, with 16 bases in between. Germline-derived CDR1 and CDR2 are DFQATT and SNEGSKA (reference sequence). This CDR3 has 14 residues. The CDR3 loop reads CSAFGPSSAYEQYF. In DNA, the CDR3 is TGCAGTGCTTTTGGGCCCTCGAGTGCCTACGAGCAGTACTTC.

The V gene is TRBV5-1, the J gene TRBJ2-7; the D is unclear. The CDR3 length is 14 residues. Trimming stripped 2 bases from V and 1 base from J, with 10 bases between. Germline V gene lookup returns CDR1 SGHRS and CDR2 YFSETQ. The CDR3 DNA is TGCGCCAGCAGCTTAGACGCGGTTTCCTACGAGCAGTACTTC. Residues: CASSLDAVSYEQYF.